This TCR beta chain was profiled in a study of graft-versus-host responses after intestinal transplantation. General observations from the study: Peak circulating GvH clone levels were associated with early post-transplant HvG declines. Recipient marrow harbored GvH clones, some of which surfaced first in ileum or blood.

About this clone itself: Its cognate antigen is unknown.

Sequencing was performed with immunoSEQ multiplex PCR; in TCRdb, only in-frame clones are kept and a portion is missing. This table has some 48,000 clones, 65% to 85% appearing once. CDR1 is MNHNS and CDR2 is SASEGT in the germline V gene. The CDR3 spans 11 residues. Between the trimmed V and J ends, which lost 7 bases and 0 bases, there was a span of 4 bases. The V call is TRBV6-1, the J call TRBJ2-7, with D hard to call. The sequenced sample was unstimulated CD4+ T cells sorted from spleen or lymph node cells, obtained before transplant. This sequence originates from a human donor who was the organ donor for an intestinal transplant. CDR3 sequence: CASIRSYEQYF. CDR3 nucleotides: TGTGCCAGCATTCGCTCCTACGAGCAGTACTTC.